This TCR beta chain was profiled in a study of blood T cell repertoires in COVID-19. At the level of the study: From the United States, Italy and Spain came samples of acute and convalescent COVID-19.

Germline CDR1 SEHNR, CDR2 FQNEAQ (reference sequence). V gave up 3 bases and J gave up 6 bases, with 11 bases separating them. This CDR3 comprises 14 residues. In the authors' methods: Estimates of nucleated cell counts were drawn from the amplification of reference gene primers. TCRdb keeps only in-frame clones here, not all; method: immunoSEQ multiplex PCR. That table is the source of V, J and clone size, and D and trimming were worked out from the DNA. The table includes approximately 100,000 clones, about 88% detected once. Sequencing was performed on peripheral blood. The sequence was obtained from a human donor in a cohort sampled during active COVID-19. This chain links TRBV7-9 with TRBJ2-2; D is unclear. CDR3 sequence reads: CASSFPPSSGELFF. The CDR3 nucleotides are TGTGCCAGCAGCTTTCCCCCTAGTTCCGGGGAGCTGTTTTTT. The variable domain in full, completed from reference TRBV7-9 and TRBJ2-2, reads DTGVSQNPRHKITKRGQNVTFRCDPISEHNRLYWYRQTLGQGPEFLTYFQNEAQLEKSRLLSDRFSAERPKGSFSTLEIQRTEQGDSAMYLCASSFPPSSGELFFGEGSRLTVL.